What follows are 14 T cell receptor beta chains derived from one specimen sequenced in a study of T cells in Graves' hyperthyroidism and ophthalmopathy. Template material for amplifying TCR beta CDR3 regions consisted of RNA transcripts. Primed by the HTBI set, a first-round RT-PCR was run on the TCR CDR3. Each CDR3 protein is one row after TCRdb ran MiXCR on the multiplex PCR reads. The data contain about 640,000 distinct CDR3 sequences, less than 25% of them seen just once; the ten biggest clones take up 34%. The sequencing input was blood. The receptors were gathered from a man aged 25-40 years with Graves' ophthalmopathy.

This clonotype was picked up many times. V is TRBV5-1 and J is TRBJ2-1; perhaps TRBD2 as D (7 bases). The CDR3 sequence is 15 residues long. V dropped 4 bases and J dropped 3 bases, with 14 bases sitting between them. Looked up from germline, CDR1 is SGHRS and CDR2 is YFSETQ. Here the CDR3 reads CASSAGATGYNEQFF. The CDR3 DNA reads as TGCGCCAGCAGCGCGGGGGCGACGGGCTACAATGAGCAGTTCTTC.

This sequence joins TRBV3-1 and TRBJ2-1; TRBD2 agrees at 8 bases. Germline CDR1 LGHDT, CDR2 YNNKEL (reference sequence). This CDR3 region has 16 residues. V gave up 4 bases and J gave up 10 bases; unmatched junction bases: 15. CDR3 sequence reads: CASSPHTSGSSGEQFF. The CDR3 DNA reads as TGTGCCAGCAGCCCCCATACTAGCGGATCTTCCGGGGAGCAGTTCTTC.

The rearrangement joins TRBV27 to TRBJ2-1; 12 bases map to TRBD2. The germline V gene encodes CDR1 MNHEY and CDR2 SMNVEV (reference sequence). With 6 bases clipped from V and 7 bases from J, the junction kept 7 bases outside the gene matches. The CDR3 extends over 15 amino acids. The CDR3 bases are TGTGCCAGCAGGTTGGGCGGGACTAGCGGGAATGAGCAGTTCTTC. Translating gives CASRLGGTSGNEQFF.

The CDR3 loop is CASSFHGWGTDTQYF. The DNA of the CDR3 is TGTGCCAGCAGCTTTCACGGGTGGGGCACAGATACGCAGTATTTT. This chain uses TRBV7-2 with TRBJ2-3; D is ambiguous. Germline V gives CDR1 SGHTA, CDR2 FQGNSA. V shed 3 bases and J shed 1 base, with 11 bases lying between them. There are 15 residues in the CDR3.

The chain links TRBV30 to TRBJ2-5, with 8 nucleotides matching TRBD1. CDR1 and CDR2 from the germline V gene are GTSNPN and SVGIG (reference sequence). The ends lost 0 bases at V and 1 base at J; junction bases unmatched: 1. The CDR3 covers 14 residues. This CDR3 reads CAWSVDRGQETQYF. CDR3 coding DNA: TGTGCCTGGAGTGTTGACAGGGGCCAAGAGACCCAGTACTTC.

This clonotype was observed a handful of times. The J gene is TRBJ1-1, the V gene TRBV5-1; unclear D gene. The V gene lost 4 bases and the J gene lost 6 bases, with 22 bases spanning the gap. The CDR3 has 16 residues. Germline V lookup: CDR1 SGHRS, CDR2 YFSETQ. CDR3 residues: CASSPVAGGYLAEAFF. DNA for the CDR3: TGCGCCAGCAGCCCGGTGGCGGGAGGGTACCTAGCTGAAGCTTTCTTT.

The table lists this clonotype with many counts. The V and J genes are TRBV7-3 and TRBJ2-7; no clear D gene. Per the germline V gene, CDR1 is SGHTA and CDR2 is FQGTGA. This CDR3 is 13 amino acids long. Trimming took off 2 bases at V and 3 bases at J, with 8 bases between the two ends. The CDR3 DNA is TGTGCCAGCAGCTTACAAGGAAACTACGAGCAGTACTTC. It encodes CASSLQGNYEQYF.

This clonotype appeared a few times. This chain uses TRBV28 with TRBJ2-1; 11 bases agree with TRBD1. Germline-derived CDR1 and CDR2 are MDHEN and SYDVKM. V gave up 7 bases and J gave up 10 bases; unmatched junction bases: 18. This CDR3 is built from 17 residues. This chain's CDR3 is CASTLHTGTGGWEEQFF. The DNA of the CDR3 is TGTGCCAGCACCCTCCACACCGGGACAGGGGGTTGGGAGGAGCAGTTCTTC.

CDR3 region: CASIVAGTTDTQYF. CDR3 nucleotide sequence: TGTGCCAGCATTGTAGCGGGGACCACAGATACGCAGTATTTT. The chain employs TRBV2 and TRBJ2-3; 8 bases match TRBD2. V shed 7 bases and J 2 bases; nucleotides not matched to a gene: 5. The CDR3 runs 14 residues. Germline V lookup: CDR1 SNHLY, CDR2 FYNNEI.

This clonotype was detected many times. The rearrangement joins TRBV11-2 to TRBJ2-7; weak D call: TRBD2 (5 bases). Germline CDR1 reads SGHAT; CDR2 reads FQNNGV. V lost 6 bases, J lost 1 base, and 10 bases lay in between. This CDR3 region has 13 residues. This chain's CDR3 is CASSTPGSYEQYF. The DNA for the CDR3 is TGTGCCAGCAGTACCCCGGGGTCCTACGAGCAGTACTTC. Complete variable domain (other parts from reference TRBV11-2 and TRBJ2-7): EAGVAQSPRYKIIEKRQSVAFWCNPISGHATLYWYQQILGQGPKLLIQFQNNGVVDDSQLPKDRFSAERLKGVDSTLKIQPAKLEDSAVYLCASSTPGSYEQYFGPGTRLTVT.

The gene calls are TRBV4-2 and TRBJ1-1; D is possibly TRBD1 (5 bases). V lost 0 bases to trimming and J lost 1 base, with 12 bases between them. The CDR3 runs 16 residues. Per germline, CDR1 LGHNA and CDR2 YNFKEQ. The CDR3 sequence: CASSQEAGWRNTEAFF. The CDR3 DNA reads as TGTGCCAGCAGCCAAGAAGCAGGGTGGAGGAACACTGAAGCTTTCTTT.

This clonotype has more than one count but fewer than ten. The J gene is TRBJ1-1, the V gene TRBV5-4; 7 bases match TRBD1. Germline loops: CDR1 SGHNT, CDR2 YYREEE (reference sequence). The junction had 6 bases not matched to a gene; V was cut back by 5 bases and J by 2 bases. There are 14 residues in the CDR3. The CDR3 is CASRTGQVNTEAFF. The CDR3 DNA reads TGTGCCAGCAGGACCGGACAGGTAAACACTGAAGCTTTCTTT.

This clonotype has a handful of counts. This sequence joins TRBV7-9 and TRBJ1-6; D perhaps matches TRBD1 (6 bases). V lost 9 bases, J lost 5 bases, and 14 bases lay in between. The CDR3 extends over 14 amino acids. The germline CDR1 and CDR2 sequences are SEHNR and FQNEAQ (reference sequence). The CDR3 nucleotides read TGTGCCAGTAAGGAGGGACAACATAATTCACCCCTCCACTTT. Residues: CASKEGQHNSPLHF.

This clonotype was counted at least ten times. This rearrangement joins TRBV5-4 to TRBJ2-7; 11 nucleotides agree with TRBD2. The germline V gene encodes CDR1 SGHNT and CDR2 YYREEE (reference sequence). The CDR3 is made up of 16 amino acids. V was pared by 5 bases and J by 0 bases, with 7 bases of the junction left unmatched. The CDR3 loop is CASSFGLAGSSYEQYF. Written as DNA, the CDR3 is TGTGCCAGCAGTTTCGGACTAGCGGGTTCCTCCTACGAGCAGTACTTC. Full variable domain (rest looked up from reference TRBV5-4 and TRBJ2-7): ETGVTQSPTHLIKTRGQQVTLRCSSQSGHNTVSWYQQALGQGPQFIFQYYREEENGRGNFPPRFSGLQFPNYSSELNVNALELDDSALYLCASSFGLAGSSYEQYFGPGTRLTVT.